This T cell receptor (beta chain) was sequenced in a study of T cells after yellow fever vaccination. Study-level results: Contaminating bulk clonotypes could be abundant in FACS-sorted repertoires. Post-booster samples contained most primary-vaccination clones (approximately 96% CD4, 88% CD8).

Germline values: CDR1 SEHNR, CDR2 FQNEAQ (reference sequence). The CDR3 spans 16 residues. V lost 5 bases, J lost 2 bases, and 9 bases stayed unmatched. By 5'RACE template switching, TCR cDNA was produced, with a universal primer site and UMIs added in the process. Using its own MiXCR run on the 5' RACE reads, TCRdb lists one record per CDR3 protein. The sample carries 130,000 or so distinct CDR3 sequences, 13% to 15% recorded once. This clonotype was seen many times. The antigen remains undetermined. This clonotype was sampled from a man between 18 and 35 years old who received the YFV17D yellow fever vaccine. The sequences come from CD8+ T cells sorted from PBMCs, collected 5 days after the yellow fever booster vaccination. This sequence joins TRBV7-9 and TRBJ2-7; 10 positions agree with TRBD1. In DNA, the CDR3 is TGTGCCAGCAGCCCACAAGGGGGGACAGGGGCCTACGAGCAGTACGTC. Translated: CASSPQGGTGAYEQYV.